There are a few counts of the clone carrying this TCR beta chain. Its antigen is currently unknown. The entry originates in a study of response to subunit inactivated influenza vaccine. Study conclusions and caveats: The study's authors posited that every seasonal influenza vaccination enlists few new T cells.

The CDR3 totals 11 residues. CDR1 and CDR2 (germline): DFQATT, SNEGSKA (reference sequence). V gave up 3 bases and J gave up 0 bases, with 3 bases separating them. From the RT-PCR reads, TCRdb called clonotypes with MiXCR, one entry per CDR3 protein. The sample has a few hundred thousand distinct CDR3 sequences, 21% seen once; the top ten hold around 9.6%. This rearrangement joins TRBV20-1 to TRBJ2-7, with D uncertain. Here the sequenced sample was PBMCs from blood, taken less than 22 months after vaccination. This receptor was obtained from a man between 50 and 70 years old who received an inactivated influenza vaccine. CDR3 sequence: CSARDSYEQYF. In DNA, the CDR3 is TGCAGTGCTAGGGACTCCTACGAGCAGTACTTC.